Listed below are T cell receptor beta chains from one sample, sequenced in a study of blood T cell repertoires in COVID-19. Measured with immunoSEQ multiplex PCR; TCRdb has only the in-frame clones, and not every one. This table has roughly 91,000 clones, less than 85% appearing once. The sequencing sample was made of peripheral blood. These receptors all stem from a man between 65 and 85 years old with acute or convalescent COVID-19. The CDR3 runs from the conserved cysteine through the conserved F or W. The D gene is left open where the match is weak. Expanded clones are given a class, and other clones once, few, many or no size at all.

V: TRBV7-8
J: TRBJ2-1
D: NA
size: NA
DNA: TGTGCCAGCAGCCCTAACACCTGGGACAACGCTTACAATGAGCAGTTCTTC
CDR3: CASSPNTWDNAYNEQFF

V: TRBV27
J: TRBJ1-2
D: NA
size: few
DNA: TGTGCCAGCAGTGAGGCAGGGACTTTAAACTATGGCTACACCTTC
CDR3: CASSEAGTLNYGYTF

V: TRBV28
J: TRBJ1-1
D: NA
size: NA
DNA: TGTGCCAGCATATCAGTGGCAGGCAACACTGAAGCTTTCTTT
CDR3: CASISVAGNTEAFF

V: TRBV28
J: TRBJ1-5
D: TRBD1
size: NA
DNA: TGTGCCAGCAGTTTTTTTAGGGGGCCGGTACAGCCCCAGCATTTT
CDR3: CASSFFRGPVQPQHF

V: TRBV7-8
J: TRBJ2-5
D: TRBD2
size: NA
DNA: TGTGCCAGCAGCTATTCAGGCCTAGCGGGGAGAGAGACCCAGTACTTC
CDR3: CASSYSGLAGRETQYF

V: TRBV15
J: TRBJ1-1
D: TRBD1
size: NA
DNA: TGTGCCACCAGCAATCGACAGGGGGAAACTGAAGCTTTCTTT
CDR3: CATSNRQGETEAFF

V: TRBV6-5
J: TRBJ1-5
D: TRBD1
size: NA
DNA: TGTGCCAGCAGCCGAACGACAGGGCGGAATCAGCCCCAGCATTTT
CDR3: CASSRTTGRNQPQHF

V: TRBV19
J: TRBJ1-5
D: NA
size: NA
DNA: TGTGCCAGTAGTATGAGAGGGAATCAGCCCCAGCATTTT
CDR3: CASSMRGNQPQHF

V: TRBV25-1
J: TRBJ1-1
D: TRBD1
size: few
DNA: TGTGCCAGCAGTATACGGACAGGGATGAACACTGAAGCTTTCTTT
CDR3: CASSIRTGMNTEAFF

V: TRBV29-1
J: TRBJ1-2
D: NA
size: NA
DNA: TGCAGCGTTGGGGGGCTGCAGAACTATGGCTACACCTTC
CDR3: CSVGGLQNYGYTF

V: TRBV6-5
J: TRBJ2-3
D: TRBD1
size: NA
DNA: TGTGCCAGTTTACAGGGGGCCGGGACAGATACGCAGTATTTT
CDR3: CASLQGAGTDTQYF

V: TRBV5-1
J: TRBJ2-7
D: NA
size: NA
DNA: TGCGCCAGCAGCTCCGGCGTCGTGTACAGCGAGCAGTACTTC
CDR3: CASSSGVVYSEQYF